Described below is a single T cell receptor beta chain sequence and its context. The antigen remains unidentified. It was RNA transcripts that yielded the amplified TCR beta CDR3 regions. The study used the HTBI primer set for a first-round RT-PCR of the TCR CDR3. Using its own MiXCR run on the multiplex PCR reads, TCRdb lists one record per CDR3 protein. This sample has approximately 710,000 distinct CDR3 sequences, with around a sixth found just once. These data come from a study of T cells in Graves' hyperthyroidism and ophthalmopathy. Findings and limits, study-wide: Ophthalmopathy and stable hyperthyroidism were told apart by a 13 V-J model.

Trimming cost V 6 bases and J 1 base; bases outside gene matches: 5. The CDR3 covers 15 residues. Germline assignment: CDR1 SQVTM and CDR2 ANQGSEA. This chain links TRBV29-1 with TRBJ2-3; 12 positions match TRBD2. The sample consisted of blood. This sequence was found in a man aged 45-60 years with Graves' hyperthyroidism. CDR3 sequence reads: CSVRLAGARTDTQYF. The CDR3 coding sequence is TGCAGCGTGCGACTAGCGGGAGCTCGCACAGATACGCAGTATTTT.